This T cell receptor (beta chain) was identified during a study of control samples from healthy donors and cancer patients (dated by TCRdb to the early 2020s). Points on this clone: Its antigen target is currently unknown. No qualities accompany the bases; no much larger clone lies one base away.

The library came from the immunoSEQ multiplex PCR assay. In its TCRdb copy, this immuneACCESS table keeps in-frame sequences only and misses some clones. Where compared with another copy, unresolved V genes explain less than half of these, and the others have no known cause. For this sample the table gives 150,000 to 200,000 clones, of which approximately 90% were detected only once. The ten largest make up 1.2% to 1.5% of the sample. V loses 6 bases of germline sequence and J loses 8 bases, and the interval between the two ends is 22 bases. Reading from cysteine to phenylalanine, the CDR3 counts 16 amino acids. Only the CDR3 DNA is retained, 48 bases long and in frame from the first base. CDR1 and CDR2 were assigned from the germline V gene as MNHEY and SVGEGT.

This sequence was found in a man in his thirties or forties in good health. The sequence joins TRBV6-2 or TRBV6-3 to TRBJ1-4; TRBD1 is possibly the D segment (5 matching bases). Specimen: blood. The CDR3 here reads CASSPPRTGPPEKLFF. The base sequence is TGTGCCAGCAGCCCTCCCCGGACGGGACCACCCGAAAAACTGTTTTTT.